Following are 30 T cell receptor beta chains from one sample sequenced in a study of blood T cell repertoires in COVID-19. TCRdb's table, derived via immunoSEQ multiplex PCR, lists solely in-frame clones and lacks some. The data show 200,000 to 250,000 clones, nearly 90% seen once. The source material was PBMCs or T cells enriched from blood (not recorded which). These receptors came from a man in his thirties or forties who had been exposed to COVID-19.

The genes are TRBV12-2 and TRBJ1-1. TRBV12-2 is assigned pseudogene status. This CDR3 is 14 amino acids long. The CDR3 DNA follows: TGTGCAAGTCGCTACTACCATAGGAACACTGAAGCTTTCTTT. Translation gives CASRYYHRNTEAFF.

The chain is built from TRBV5-4 and TRBJ2-3; 11 bases are shared with TRBD1. Germline trimming cut 4 bases from V and 6 bases from J; bases unmatched to any gene: 16. Germline V gene sequence: CDR1 SGHNT, CDR2 YYREEE (reference sequence). This CDR3 comprises 18 residues. DNA for the CDR3: TGTGCCAGCAGCGTAGGAGGGACAGGGGGTGCAACCGGGGATACGCAGTATTTT. Its protein product is CASSVGGTGGATGDTQYF.

The chain uses TRBV19 and TRBJ2-3, with D perhaps matching TRBD1 (6 bases). This CDR3 spans 18 amino acids. V shed 1 base and J shed 3 bases, with 20 bases lying between them. The germline gives CDR1 LNHDA, CDR2 SQIVND (reference sequence). The DNA for the CDR3 is TGTGCCAGTAGTATAGCGCAGGGGTTGGTTCGCAGGACAGATACGCAGTATTTT. This sequence encodes CASSIAQGLVRRTDTQYF.

The chain combines TRBV11-3 with TRBJ2-7; TRBD1 matches 7 bases. The CDR3 totals 13 residues. V was clipped by 3 bases and J by 7 bases; unmatched bases: 6. In germline, CDR1 is SGHNT, CDR2 YENEEA. In nucleotides, the CDR3 is TGTGCCAGCAGCTTCACAGGGGATGGGGAGCAGTACTTC. This encodes CASSFTGDGEQYF. The entire variable domain, with the rest obtained from reference TRBV11-3 and TRBJ2-7, is as follows: EAGVVQSPRYKIIEKKQPVAFWCNPISGHNTLYWYLQNLGQGPELLIRYENEEAVDDSQLPKDRFSAERLKGVDSTLKIQPAELGDSAVYLCASSFTGDGEQYFGPGTRLTVT.

The chain employs TRBV7-9 and TRBJ1-4, with D possibly matching TRBD1 (5 bases). The CDR3 has 18 amino acids. Trimming left V 11 bases short and J 8 bases short, with 33 bases between. CDR1 and CDR2 (germline): SEHNR, FQNEAQ (reference sequence). The DNA of the CDR3 is TGTGCCCCCCCATGTTTCCGGGACCGGGGGGATATAGGCGAAAAACTGTTTTTT. Its translation: CAPPCFRDRGDIGEKLFF.

The chain carries TRBV9 and TRBJ2-2; 7 bases fit TRBD1. Germline CDR1 reads SGDLS; CDR2 reads YYNGEE. The CDR3 consists of 16 residues. The V segment lost 3 bases and the J segment 2 bases; nucleotides outside the gene matches: 7. The CDR3 region is CASSAQGQLNTGELFF. The CDR3 DNA follows: TGTGCCAGCAGCGCCCAGGGACAGTTAAACACCGGGGAGCTGTTTTTT.

The V and J genes are TRBV6-5 and TRBJ1-6, with 9 bases matching TRBD1. Germline V gene data show CDR1 as MNHEY and CDR2 as SVGAGI. This CDR3 region has 15 residues. V was pared by 6 bases and J by 7 bases, with 7 bases of the junction left unmatched. DNA of the CDR3: TGTGCCAGCAGCCTCACAGGGGGCTGGAATTCACCCCTCCACTTT. Residues: CASSLTGGWNSPLHF.

The rearrangement links TRBV20-1 to TRBJ2-5; D unclear. In germline, CDR1 is DFQATT, CDR2 SNEGSKA (reference sequence). CDR3 length: 11 amino acids. Trimming took 6 bases from V and 6 from J, leaving 11 bases between them. In nucleotides, the CDR3 is TGCAGTGCCGAACGGGTACAGACCCAGTACTTC. As protein: CSAERVQTQYF.

This rearrangement joins TRBV10-2 to TRBJ2-1; 7 bases map to TRBD2. The CDR3 is made up of 14 amino acids. Germline V gene sequence: CDR1 WSHSY, CDR2 SAAADI. V lost 4 bases, J lost 6 bases, and 6 bases stayed unmatched. CDR3: CASSGVLAVNEQFF. The CDR3, as DNA: TGCGCCAGCAGTGGAGTCCTAGCGGTCAATGAGCAGTTCTTC.

V usage is TRBV4-1 and J usage is TRBJ1-5; D might be TRBD1 (6 bases). The CDR3 contains 15 residues. Germline V gives CDR1 MGHRA, CDR2 YSYEKL. The V end lost 3 bases, the J end lost 5 bases, and 14 bases lay between the germline ends. The CDR3 DNA sequence: TGCGCCAGCAGCCACCTCGCGGACAGCCATCAGCCCCAGCATTTT. It is translated as CASSHLADSHQPQHF.

The chain couples TRBV7-2 to TRBJ2-7, with a tentative D call TRBD2 (6 bases). Deletions cut 6 bases from V and 5 bases from J, with 11 bases between. Germline lookup yields CDR1 SGHTA and CDR2 FQGNSA. This CDR3 has 12 residues. CDR3 nucleotides: TGTGCCAGCAGGTTCGGGGGTAACGAGCAGTACTTC. Its protein product is CASRFGGNEQYF.

The V gene is TRBV12-5, the J gene TRBJ1-1, with 10 nucleotides matching TRBD1. CDR1 is LGHNT, CDR2 FRNRAP, per germline. This CDR3 spans 14 amino acids. Trimming cost V 3 bases and J 5 bases; bases outside gene matches: 3. CDR3 amino acids: CASGLGQGGTEAFF. The DNA for the CDR3 is TGTGCTAGTGGTTTAGGACAGGGGGGGACTGAAGCTTTCTTT. Variable domain in full (rest from reference TRBV12-5 and TRBJ1-1): DARVTQTPRHKVTEMGQEVTMRCQPILGHNTVFWYRQTMMQGLELLAYFRNRAPLDDSGMPKDRFSAEMPDATLATLKIQPSEPRDSAVYFCASGLGQGGTEAFFGQGTRLTVV.

This chain connects TRBV6-2 or TRBV6-3 to TRBJ2-7; possibly TRBD1 for D (6 bases). V was trimmed by 2 bases and J by 3 bases, leaving 8 bases between them. CDR3 size: 13 residues. Germline V gives CDR1 MNHEY, CDR2 SVGEGT. CDR3 nucleotide sequence: TGTGCCAGCAGTTACAGGACAGACTACGAGCAGTACTTC. Translated, it gives CASSYRTDYEQYF.

The chain couples TRBV19 to TRBJ1-6; D gene ambiguous. The germline V gene has CDR1 LNHDA and CDR2 SQIVND (reference sequence). V was trimmed by 7 bases and J by 5 bases, leaving 15 bases between them. This CDR3 has 15 residues. The CDR3 here is CASTRIGLNNSPLHF. Written as DNA, the CDR3 is TGTGCCAGTACCAGAATCGGACTCAATAATTCACCCCTCCACTTT.

CDR3 sequence: CASSFNPINSPLHF. The CDR3 DNA is TGTGCCAGCAGCTTCAATCCAATTAATTCACCCCTCCACTTT. The V and J genes are TRBV7-2 and TRBJ1-6; D not certain. The V gene lost 3 bases and the J gene lost 6 bases, with 9 bases spanning the gap. Germline V CDR1 and CDR2: SGHTA, FQGNSA. The CDR3 spans 14 residues.

There are a few counts of this clone. V gene TRBV24-1 combines with J gene TRBJ2-5; 10 bases agree with TRBD1. The CDR3 consists of 15 residues. Germline V lookup: CDR1 KGHDR, CDR2 SFDVKD. The V and J ends lost 5 bases and 5 bases, in that order; junction bases with no gene match: 7. The chain's CDR3 is CATSGGTGVQETQYF. CDR3 sequence (DNA): TGTGCCACCAGTGGAGGGACAGGGGTACAGGAGACCCAGTACTTC.

The chain combines TRBV7-2 with TRBJ2-3; 7 nucleotides agree with TRBD2. This CDR3 spans 16 amino acids. Trimming cost V 5 bases and J 5 bases; bases outside gene matches: 13. Germline CDR1 reads SGHTA; CDR2 reads FQGNSA. DNA of the CDR3: TGTGCCAGCAGCGTCTCCGGCGGGGGACCGGGAGATACGCAGTATTTT. This translates into CASSVSGGGPGDTQYF.

This chain joins TRBV27 and TRBJ2-3; 7 nucleotides align to TRBD1. The CDR3 consists of 13 residues. Trimming at V came to 0 bases and at J to 14 bases, leaving 8 bases not matched to a gene. CDR1 is MNHEY, CDR2 SMNVEV, per germline (reference sequence). The CDR3 nucleotides read TGTGCCAGCAGTTTATCGTTTGACAGGGTGGGGTATTTT. It encodes CASSLSFDRVGYF.

The chain couples TRBV18 to TRBJ1-1; D unclear. V dropped 2 bases and J dropped 0 bases, with 7 bases sitting between them. The CDR3 is 14 residues long. Looked up from germline, CDR1 is KGHSH and CDR2 is LQKENI. The CDR3 DNA reads as TGTGCCAGCTCACCAACATTAATGAACACTGAAGCTTTCTTT. This gives the protein CASSPTLMNTEAFF.

The rearrangement links TRBV11-3 to TRBJ2-5; TRBD1 might be the D (6 bases). The ends were cut back, 5 bases at V and 5 bases at J, with 21 bases in the middle. The CDR3 runs 16 residues. Germline assignment: CDR1 SGHNT and CDR2 YENEEA. CDR3 in DNA: TGTGCCAGCAGCCCAAGAGGGGGTTCGGGGATGGAGACCCAGTACTTC. Its translation: CASSPRGGSGMETQYF.

The genes are TRBV5-4 and TRBJ1-2, with a tentative D call TRBD1 (6 bases). V was clipped by 2 bases and J by 7 bases, with 15 bases between them. CDR3 length equals 14 residues. The germline CDR1 and CDR2 sequences are SGHNT and YYREEE (reference sequence). CDR3 region: CASSLQGLQSGYTF. CDR3 bases: TGTGCCAGCAGCTTACAGGGCCTTCAAAGTGGCTACACCTTC.

The chain joins TRBV30 to TRBJ2-3; D may be TRBD2 (5 bases). The CDR3 has 15 amino acids. Trimming stripped 2 bases from V and 6 bases from J, with 18 bases between. The V gene's germline CDR1 is GTSNPN and CDR2 SVGIG (reference sequence). The CDR3 is CAWSPLSRESDTQYF. CDR3 bases: TGTGCCTGGAGTCCCCTATCTAGGGAGTCGGATACGCAGTATTTT.

This clone was recorded only once. The gene calls are TRBV27 and TRBJ2-2, with 9 positions matching TRBD2. Germline CDR1 reads MNHEY; CDR2 reads SMNVEV (reference sequence). The V gene end was trimmed by 0 bases and the J gene end by 1 base; junction bases not matched to a gene: 3. The CDR3 is 17 amino acids. CDR3 nucleotides: TGTGCCAGCAGTTTATCGCAAGCGGGGGGGAACACCGGGGAGCTGTTTTTT. Protein product: CASSLSQAGGNTGELFF.

The V call is TRBV27, the J call TRBJ2-5, with 10 nucleotides matching TRBD2. With 5 bases clipped from V and 2 bases from J, the junction kept 5 bases outside the gene matches. Germline CDR1 is MNHEY and CDR2 is SMNVEV (reference sequence). This CDR3 has 15 residues. CDR3 nucleotide sequence: TGTGCCAGCAGTCCGTTGACTAGCGGGCAAGAGACCCAGTACTTC. It encodes CASSPLTSGQETQYF.

Details on this clone: An end of the junction differs from the germline gene, which may be a read error. The V gene is TRBV2, the J gene TRBJ1-2; 7 bases match TRBD1. Germline lookup yields CDR1 SNHLY and CDR2 FYNNEI. The CDR3 runs to 13 residues. CDR3 DNA: TGTGCCAGCAGGGAAGACAGGGTATCTGGCTACACCTTC. Translation: CASREDRVSGYTF.

The chain carries TRBV19 and TRBJ1-5, with D possibly being TRBD1 (5 bases). Germline CDR1 is LNHDA and CDR2 is SQIVND (reference sequence). The CDR3 length is 13 residues. The V end lost 7 bases, the J end lost 6 bases, and 13 bases lay between the germline ends. The CDR3 sequence: CASMAQGFQPQHF. DNA for the CDR3: TGTGCCAGTATGGCCCAGGGTTTTCAGCCCCAGCATTTT. The whole variable domain, filled in from reference TRBV19 and TRBJ1-5, reads DGGITQSPKYLFRKEGQNVTLSCEQNLNHDAMYWYRQDPGQGLRLIYYSQIVNDFQKGDIAEGYSVSREKKESFPLTVTSAQKNPTAFYLCASMAQGFQPQHFGDGTRLSIL.

The chain has TRBV3-1 (or the pseudogene TRBV3-2) and TRBJ2-3; a weak D match, TRBD2 (5 bases). Trimming took off 0 bases at V and 5 bases at J, with 12 bases between the two ends. CDR3 size: 15 residues. Germline values: CDR1 LGHDT, CDR2 YNNKEL (reference sequence). CDR3 sequence (DNA): TGTGCCAGCAGCCAAGATTATCAAGCGGTAGATACGCAGTATTTT. Amino acids: CASSQDYQAVDTQYF.

This chain links TRBV10-2 with TRBJ1-2; possibly TRBD1 for D (5 bases). V gave up 8 bases and J gave up 3 bases, with 10 bases separating them. The CDR3 is made up of 12 amino acids. From germline, CDR1 is WSHSY and CDR2 SAAADI. CDR3 region: CASSGDDYGYTF. DNA of the CDR3: TGCGCCAGCTCGGGGGATGACTATGGCTACACCTTC.

The CDR3 sequence: CASSSTGTSKETQYF. Written as DNA, the CDR3 is TGTGCCAGCAGCTCTACCGGGACTAGTAAAGAGACCCAGTACTTC. The rearrangement uses TRBV5-4 and TRBJ2-5; TRBD2 matches at 8 bases. Germline CDR1 and CDR2: SGHNT and YYREEE (reference sequence). V trimming: 3 bases; J trimming: 3 bases; junction bases outside the gene matches: 7. The CDR3 length is 15 residues.

The V gene is TRBV19, the J gene TRBJ1-5, with 9 bases that match TRBD1. This CDR3 is 15 amino acids long. CDR1 is LNHDA and CDR2 is SQIVND in the germline V gene (reference sequence). The V gene end was trimmed by 7 bases and the J gene end by 2 bases; junction bases not matched to a gene: 6. CDR3 residues: CASNRQGGGNQPQHF. The DNA of the CDR3 is TGTGCCAGTAACCGACAGGGGGGAGGCAATCAGCCCCAGCATTTT.